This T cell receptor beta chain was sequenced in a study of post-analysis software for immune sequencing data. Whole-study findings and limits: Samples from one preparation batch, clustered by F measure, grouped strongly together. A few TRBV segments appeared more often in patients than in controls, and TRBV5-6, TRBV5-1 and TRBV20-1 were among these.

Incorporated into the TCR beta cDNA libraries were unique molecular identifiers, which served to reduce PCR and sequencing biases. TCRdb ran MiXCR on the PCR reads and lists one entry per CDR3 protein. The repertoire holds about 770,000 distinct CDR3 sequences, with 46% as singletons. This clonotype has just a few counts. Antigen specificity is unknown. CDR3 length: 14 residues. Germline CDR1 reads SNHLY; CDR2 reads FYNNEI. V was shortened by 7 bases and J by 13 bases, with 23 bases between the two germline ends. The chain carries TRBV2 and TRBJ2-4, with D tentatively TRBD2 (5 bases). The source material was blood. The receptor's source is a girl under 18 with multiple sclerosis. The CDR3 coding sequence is TGTGCCAGCAAGGACGGCCGGATACTAGGCAAGCAGTACTTC. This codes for CASKDGRILGKQYF.